Below, 20 T cell receptor beta chains from the same sample are listed, as sequenced in a study of cytomegalovirus exposure and HLA in healthy donors. PCR amplification relied on 60 Vbeta primers (plus 13 Jbeta primers). TCRdb keeps only in-frame clones here, not all; method: immunoSEQ multiplex PCR. The table has about 130,000 clones, roughly 80% seen once. The specimen sequenced was PBMCs. Receptor source: a woman in her thirties or forties in good health and CMV-seronegative.

The chain carries TRBV4-1 and TRBJ1-2; TRBD1 agrees at 8 bases. The length of the CDR3 is 14 residues. The V gene end was trimmed by 3 bases and the J gene end by 4 bases; junction bases not matched to a gene: 4. Germline CDR1 is MGHRA and CDR2 is YSYEKL. Written as DNA, the CDR3 is TGCGCCAGCAGCCAGCGGACAGGGATCTATGGCTACACCTTC. It encodes CASSQRTGIYGYTF.

This clone was recorded only once. The chain joins TRBV19 to TRBJ1-5; 11 bases map to TRBD1. With 8 bases clipped from V and 7 bases from J, the junction kept 7 bases outside the gene matches. The V gene's germline CDR1 is LNHDA and CDR2 SQIVND (reference sequence). This CDR3 has 14 amino acids. CDR3 nucleotides: TGTGCCAGTCGCGGACAGGGGGCGGACCAGCCCCAGCATTTT. This sequence encodes CASRGQGADQPQHF.

The V and J genes are TRBV19 and TRBJ1-5; tentatively, D is TRBD1 (5 bases). CDR3 length: 14 residues. V dropped 4 bases and J dropped 3 bases, with 10 bases sitting between them. Germline V gene sequence: CDR1 LNHDA, CDR2 SQIVND (reference sequence). The CDR3 sequence is CASSTGGFNQPQHF. In DNA, the CDR3 is TGTGCCAGTAGTACGGGGGGGTTCAATCAGCCCCAGCATTTT.

V gene TRBV28 combines with J gene TRBJ2-7, with a possible D match to TRBD2 (6 bases). The CDR3 is 15 amino acids. Trimming cost V 6 bases and J 2 bases, with 17 bases left between them. CDR1 is MDHEN and CDR2 is SYDVKM in the germline V gene. As DNA, the CDR3 is TGTGCCAGCAGAGTTCAGGGACTTCGAACCTACGAGCAGTACTTC. Amino acid sequence: CASRVQGLRTYEQYF.

The chain combines TRBV6-5 with TRBJ2-3, with D perhaps TRBD2 (5 bases). The CDR3 extends over 14 amino acids. The germline V gene encodes CDR1 MNHEY and CDR2 SVGAGI. The germline V and J ends were trimmed by 5 bases and 7 bases, with 16 bases remaining between them. Here the CDR3 DNA reads TGTGCCAGCAGTGTGGAGAGGCTAGCACATACGCAGTATTTT. Translating gives CASSVERLAHTQYF.

The chain employs TRBV2 and TRBJ1-1, with 7 nucleotides matching TRBD1. CDR1 is SNHLY, CDR2 FYNNEI, per germline. This CDR3 has 13 amino acids. The V gene end was trimmed by 8 bases and the J gene end by 6 bases; junction bases not matched to a gene: 9. For the CDR3, the DNA is TGTGCCAGCGATAAGAGGGACAGTCCTGAAGCTTTCTTT. This translates into CASDKRDSPEAFF. Complete variable domain (other parts from reference TRBV2 and TRBJ1-1): EPEVTQTPSHQVTQMGQEVILRCVPISNHLYFYWYRQILGQKVEFLVSFYNNEISEKSEIFDDQFSVERPDGSNFTLKIRSTKLEDSAMYFCASDKRDSPEAFFGQGTRLTVV.

The chain employs TRBV28 and TRBJ2-7, with a weak D call TRBD2 (6 bases). Trimming pared 3 bases from V and 1 base from J, leaving 10 bases between. Germline CDR1 reads MDHEN; CDR2 reads SYDVKM. This CDR3 region has 14 residues. The CDR3 nucleotides are TGTGCCAGCAGTTTGGGGGACTTATCCTACGAGCAGTACTTC. It codes for CASSLGDLSYEQYF.

This clone has just a few counts. The chain has TRBV28 and TRBJ1-3, with D maybe TRBD1 (5 bases). Per the germline V gene, CDR1 is MDHEN and CDR2 is SYDVKM. The CDR3 covers 16 residues. V was clipped by 4 bases and J by 0 bases, with 13 bases between them. CDR3 sequence: CASSSSGYRSGNTIYF. CDR3 in DNA: TGTGCCAGCAGTTCCTCAGGGTATCGCTCTGGAAACACCATATATTTT.

Written as DNA, the CDR3 is TGTGCCAGCAGTGAAGACTATACAGGGATGAACACTGAAGCTTTCTTT. This gives the protein CASSEDYTGMNTEAFF. The chain couples TRBV2 to TRBJ1-1; a weak D match, TRBD1 (6 bases). V was cut by 1 base and J by 0 bases, with 12 bases left in between. Per germline, CDR1 SNHLY and CDR2 FYNNEI. The CDR3 length is 16 residues.

V is TRBV4-3 and J is TRBJ1-1; 8 nucleotides match TRBD1. The CDR3 consists of 16 residues. V lost 3 bases, J lost 5 bases, and 11 bases stayed unmatched. Germline V CDR1 and CDR2: LGHNA, YSLEER. This CDR3 is CASSQAPPGGLTEAFF. The DNA for the CDR3 is TGCGCCAGCAGCCAGGCTCCACCAGGGGGCTTGACTGAAGCTTTCTTT.

V is TRBV11-2 and J is TRBJ2-5, with D possibly being TRBD2 (5 bases). This CDR3 comprises 14 residues. Germline values: CDR1 SGHAT, CDR2 FQNNGV. V lost 5 bases, J lost 5 bases, and 15 bases lay in between. The CDR3 is CASSLRGSEETQYF. CDR3 sequence (DNA): TGTGCCAGCAGCCTCCGGGGTAGCGAGGAGACCCAGTACTTC.

The rearrangement joins TRBV27 to TRBJ2-2; 7 nucleotides line up with TRBD2. There are 14 residues in the CDR3. V lost 4 bases to trimming and J lost 7 bases; unmatched junction nucleotides: 6. The V gene's germline CDR1 is MNHEY and CDR2 SMNVEV (reference sequence). CDR3 sequence (DNA): TGTGCCAGCAGTTCGTGGGAGGGAATCGGGGAGCTGTTTTTT. Translated, it gives CASSSWEGIGELFF.

Written as DNA, the CDR3 is TGTGCCAGCAGCCCCGGACTAGCGGGAGCTTCCTACAATGAGCAGTTCTTC. Its protein is CASSPGLAGASYNEQFF. The chain combines TRBV7-9 with TRBJ2-1, with 13 positions matching TRBD2. Looked up from germline, CDR1 is SEHNR and CDR2 is FQNEAQ (reference sequence). V trimming: 5 bases; J trimming: 1 base; junction bases outside the gene matches: 5. There are 17 residues in the CDR3.

The chain couples TRBV28 to TRBJ1-5; 9 positions agree with TRBD1. Germline assignment: CDR1 MDHEN and CDR2 SYDVKM. The CDR3 sequence is 19 residues long. V dropped 5 bases and J dropped 4; count of bases not matched to a gene: 18. The CDR3 loop is CASSRRDRVLILRNQPQHF. CDR3 nucleotide sequence: TGTGCCAGCAGTCGCCGGGACAGGGTTTTGATTTTAAGAAATCAGCCCCAGCATTTT.

The genes are TRBV18 and TRBJ1-1; D unresolved. V lost 0 bases and J lost 3, with 5 bases in between. Germline V CDR1 and CDR2: KGHSH, LQKENI. The CDR3 contains 13 residues. In DNA, the CDR3 is TGTGCCAGCTCACCACCCGCGTACACTGAAGCTTTCTTT. The encoded protein is CASSPPAYTEAFF.

The chain couples TRBV2 to TRBJ2-1, with 7 bases lining up with TRBD1. The CDR3 spans 15 residues. The ends lost 1 base at V and 6 bases at J; junction bases unmatched: 6. In germline, CDR1 is SNHLY, CDR2 FYNNEI. This CDR3 is CASSEVETGTNEQFF. CDR3 DNA sequence: TGTGCCAGCAGTGAAGTAGAGACAGGGACCAATGAGCAGTTCTTC.

The chain carries TRBV5-6 and TRBJ1-1; D is undetermined. Germline CDR1 SGHDT, CDR2 YYEEEE. This CDR3 is 13 amino acids long. The germline V and J ends were trimmed by 0 bases and 7 bases, with 10 bases remaining between them. For the CDR3, the DNA is TGTGCCAGCAGCTTGGGGGCCGGTGGTGAAGCTTTCTTT. It encodes CASSLGAGGEAFF.

The rearrangement joins TRBV13 to TRBJ1-2; 10 nucleotides agree with TRBD1. This CDR3 contains 18 residues. V trimming: 5 bases; J trimming: 1 base; junction bases outside the gene matches: 13. CDR1 and CDR2 (germline): PRHDT, FYEKMQ (reference sequence). The CDR3 coding sequence is TGTGCCAGCAGCGGCCCGACAGGGGGCGAATTAGGTAACTATGGCTACACCTTC. Protein product: CASSGPTGGELGNYGYTF.

V usage is TRBV5-5 and J usage is TRBJ2-3; unclear D gene. Germline assignment: CDR1 SGHKS and CDR2 YYEKEE (reference sequence). The CDR3 consists of 13 residues. V lost 0 bases and J lost 4, with 6 bases in between. CDR3 loop: CASSLEPADTQYF. The CDR3, as DNA: TGTGCCAGCAGCTTGGAACCGGCAGATACGCAGTATTTT.

This chain joins TRBV18 and TRBJ2-5, with 10 positions matching TRBD1. Germline CDR1 KGHSH, CDR2 LQKENI. With 3 bases clipped from V and 1 base from J, the junction kept 8 bases outside the gene matches. The CDR3 is made up of 17 amino acids. CDR3 residues: CASSPPTGTGVQETQYF. In DNA form, the CDR3 reads TGTGCCAGCTCACCGCCTACAGGGACAGGGGTCCAAGAGACCCAGTACTTC.